The next 18 T cell receptor beta chains were all read from a single sample in a study of blood T cells in healthy people across ages. Through a sample-barcoded 5' primer and a J-beta primer mix, a second PCR was run for roughly 6 to 11 cycles. TCRdb re-called the 5' RACE reads through MiXCR, storing one row per CDR3 protein. The table shows more than 650,000 distinct CDR3 sequences, with 22% occurring only once. The sequenced sample was blood. The receptors here all came from an older man in good health.

This clonotype has a handful of counts. This sequence joins TRBV7-3 and TRBJ2-6; TRBD2 aligns across 10 bases. Looked up from germline, CDR1 is SGHTA and CDR2 is FQGTGA. V was pared by 6 bases and J by 0 bases, with 11 bases of the junction left unmatched. CDR3 length equals 19 residues. CDR3 in amino acids: CASSPRRLAGSSGANVLTF. CDR3 nucleotides: TGTGCCAGCAGTCCCCGACGACTAGCGGGTAGCTCTGGGGCCAACGTCCTGACTTTC.

The genes are TRBV20-1 and TRBJ2-5; TRBD1 might be the D (6 bases). CDR1 is DFQATT, CDR2 SNEGSKA, per germline (reference sequence). This CDR3 spans 13 amino acids. V dropped 5 bases and J dropped 4 bases, with 14 bases sitting between them. DNA of the CDR3: TGCAGTGCTGGTGATGGCAGGGGAGAGACCCAGTACTTC. This gives the protein CSAGDGRGETQYF.

Of note for this clonotype: The junction and the germline gene differ at one end; a read error may be behind it. The chain employs TRBV7-9 and TRBJ1-1; tentatively, D is TRBD1 (5 bases). CDR1 is SEHNR and CDR2 is FQNEAQ in the germline V gene (reference sequence). There are 12 residues in the CDR3. The CDR3 loop reads CASSLVGGAPNF. The CDR3 DNA follows: TGTGCCAGCAGCTTAGTGGGGGGTGCCCCCAACTTT. The full variable domain, its missing parts supplied by reference TRBV7-9 and TRBJ1-1, is DTGVSQNPRHKITKRGQNVTFRCDPISEHNRLYWYRQTLGQGPEFLTYFQNEAQLEKSRLLSDRFSAERPKGSFSTLEIQRTEQGDSAMYLCASSLVGGAPNFGQGTRLTVV.

This chain connects TRBV10-3 to TRBJ2-5; 10 bases align to TRBD2. Germline-derived CDR1 and CDR2 are ENHRY and SYGVKD. Losses at the gene ends were 5 bases for V and 2 bases for J; bases not matched to a gene: 11. The CDR3 totals 17 residues. The CDR3 nucleotides read TGTGCCATCAGTAATACCGGGACTAGCGAATTTCAAGAGACCCAGTACTTC. It specifies CAISNTGTSEFQETQYF.

V and J are TRBV7-9 and TRBJ1-4; a possible D gene is TRBD1 (6 bases). V lost 5 bases and J lost 0, with 13 bases in between. The CDR3 totals 16 residues. Germline V CDR1 and CDR2: SEHNR, FQNEAQ (reference sequence). DNA for the CDR3: TGTGCCAGCAGCCGGGGACAACGAGCAACTAATGAAAAACTGTTTTTT. This gives the protein CASSRGQRATNEKLFF.

The chain couples TRBV3-1 to TRBJ2-1; the D is unclear. The DNA end is more similar to TRBJ2-7, so the J call may be wrong. Looked up from germline, CDR1 is LGHDT and CDR2 is YNNKEL (reference sequence). The CDR3 has 12 residues. The CDR3 coding sequence is TGTGCCAGCAGCCAAGTTTCCCACGGGCAGTACTTC. It codes for CASSQVSHGQYF.

This chain connects TRBV11-2 to TRBJ2-3; perhaps TRBD1 as D (5 bases). The V and J ends lost 5 bases and 1 base respectively, with 10 bases between them. This CDR3 has 14 amino acids. Germline V gives CDR1 SGHAT, CDR2 FQNNGV. CDR3 protein: CASSRVGGTDTQYF. For the CDR3, the DNA is TGTGCCAGCAGCCGTGTAGGGGGCACAGATACGCAGTATTTT.

This clonotype was seen ten or more times. The CDR3 protein is CASSAGGEKLFF. The DNA of the CDR3 is TGTGCCAGCAGCGCCGGGGGTGAAAAACTGTTTTTT. V is TRBV5-4 and J is TRBJ1-4, with D possibly being TRBD1 (5 bases). Germline V gives CDR1 SGHNT, CDR2 YYREEE (reference sequence). The germline V and J ends were trimmed by 4 bases and 7 bases, with 8 bases remaining between them. CDR3 size: 12 residues.

J is TRBJ1-3 and V is TRBV18; no reliable D call. Trimming removed 2 bases from V and 4 bases from J, with 18 bases in between. The CDR3 covers 17 residues. Germline V gene sequence: CDR1 KGHSH, CDR2 LQKENI. The CDR3 loop is CASSPELDPRRGNTIYF. For the CDR3, the DNA is TGTGCCAGCTCACCAGAATTGGACCCCCGTCGCGGAAACACCATATATTTT.

The V and J genes are TRBV20-1 and TRBJ2-7; D is unresolved. V shed 3 bases and J shed 2 bases, with 8 bases lying between them. Germline lookup yields CDR1 DFQATT and CDR2 SNEGSKA (reference sequence). CDR3 length: 12 amino acids. CDR3 in amino acids: CSASWLPYEQYF. In nucleotides, the CDR3 is TGCAGTGCTAGTTGGCTTCCCTACGAGCAGTACTTC.

There are a few counts of this clonotype. This sequence joins TRBV11-2 and TRBJ2-1; D gene ambiguous. CDR1 and CDR2 (germline): SGHAT, FQNNGV. Trimming shortened V by 5 bases and J by 0 bases, and 11 bases separated the two germline ends. This CDR3 is 15 amino acids long. Here the CDR3 reads CASSPLVSSYNEQFF. CDR3 nucleotides: TGTGCCAGCAGCCCCCTCGTCAGCTCCTACAATGAGCAGTTCTTC.

This clonotype was detected a few times. This chain connects TRBV29-1 to TRBJ1-1; TRBD1 is a possible D gene (5 bases). With 5 bases removed from V and 6 bases from J, the gap between germline ends came to 16 bases. Germline assignment: CDR1 SQVTM and CDR2 ANQGSEA. The CDR3 loop spans 13 amino acids. The CDR3 DNA sequence: TGCAGCGTTCTTGGACCCGCGGGGGCTGAAGCTTTCTTT. This gives the protein CSVLGPAGAEAFF.

The V gene is TRBV11-2, the J gene TRBJ2-7; no firm D call. The CDR3 runs 15 residues. CDR1 is SGHAT, CDR2 FQNNGV, per germline. The V end was cut by 2 bases, the J end by 3 bases, with 14 bases between. CDR3 sequence: CASSLRSELYYEQYF. CDR3 nucleotides: TGTGCCAGCAGCTTACGGTCAGAGTTGTACTACGAGCAGTACTTC. The complete variable domain, with remaining parts taken from reference TRBV11-2 and TRBJ2-7, reads EAGVAQSPRYKIIEKRQSVAFWCNPISGHATLYWYQQILGQGPKLLIQFQNNGVVDDSQLPKDRFSAERLKGVDSTLKIQPAKLEDSAVYLCASSLRSELYYEQYFGPGTRLTVT.

This clonotype occurred a few times. This sequence joins TRBV5-1 and TRBJ1-1, with 9 bases lining up with TRBD1. The CDR3 has 15 residues. The germline gives CDR1 SGHRS, CDR2 YFSETQ. With V trimmed by 0 bases and J by 4 bases, 4 bases remained unmatched. The CDR3 bases are TGCGCCAGCAGCTTGGATGGGACAGGGAGCACTGAAGCTTTCTTT. Protein: CASSLDGTGSTEAFF.

This clonotype was observed a handful of times. This rearrangement joins TRBV29-1 to TRBJ1-2; 8 bases fit TRBD1. The CDR3 length is 14 residues. Unmatched junction bases numbered 8, after V lost 7 bases and J lost 1 base. CDR1 and CDR2 (germline): SQVTM, ANQGSEA. CDR3 protein: CSGMTGVGNYGYTF. In DNA form, the CDR3 reads TGCAGCGGGATGACAGGGGTTGGTAACTATGGCTACACCTTC.

The rearrangement uses TRBV19 and TRBJ1-1; D unresolved. Trimming stripped 7 bases from V and 3 bases from J, with 6 bases between. The germline CDR1 and CDR2 sequences are LNHDA and SQIVND (reference sequence). The CDR3 contains 11 residues. The CDR3, as DNA: TGTGCCAGTAAACGGGACACTGAAGCTTTCTTT. Protein: CASKRDTEAFF.

The V gene is TRBV10-3, the J gene TRBJ2-3; unclear D gene. Germline loops: CDR1 ENHRY, CDR2 SYGVKD. The CDR3 contains 12 residues. Trimming cost V 2 bases and J 6 bases, with 6 bases left between them. In nucleotides, the CDR3 is TGTGCCATCAGTGAGGTCGCCGATACGCAGTATTTT. Translation: CAISEVADTQYF.

The sample holds many counts of this clonotype. This sequence joins TRBV6-1 and TRBJ2-6; D remains ambiguous. CDR3 length: 14 residues. From germline, CDR1 is MNHNS and CDR2 SASEGT. The V gene lost 7 bases and the J gene lost 4 bases, with 11 bases spanning the gap. In DNA form, the CDR3 reads TGTGCCAGCATCGAGGATCTGGGGGCCAACGTCCTGACTTTC. This encodes CASIEDLGANVLTF.